This TCR beta chain originates from a study of response to subunit inactivated influenza vaccine (dated by TCRdb to 2016 to 2019). Broadly, across the study: Deep quantitative profiling of the T cell receptor repertoire was used in the study to follow responses to a trivalent subunit inactivated influenza vaccine. Broad study findings and their caveats: The authors proposed that each seasonal influenza vaccination may bring in only a limited number of new T cells.

Libraries were prepared through RT-PCR. TCRdb names Illumina HiSeq 2500 as the instrument used. In-frame beta chains were kept once TCRdb had trimmed the public reads at Q25 with fastp and called clones with MiXCR. Every CDR3 protein is listed once, alongside the most common genes and DNA of its rows. Recorded for this sample are roughly 650,000 distinct CDR3 sequences; approximately 15% of them occurred a single time. 11% of the sample is held by the ten biggest clonotypes. A word on this clonotype: Its recognized antigen is unknown. Qualities for individual bases were not recorded, and no much larger clone is one base off.

Including the terminal cysteine and phenylalanine, the CDR3 comprises 15 residues. Only the CDR3 region is kept as DNA, spanning 45 bases read in frame from base 1. V gives up 4 bases and J gives up 4 bases, and the segment between their germline ends measures 16 bases. Via the germline V gene, CDR1 is MGHDK and CDR2 SYGVNS. The chain uses TRBV25-1 and TRBJ2-5; the D match is possibly TRBD1 or TRBD2, with 5 bases aligned in each. The sequences come from PBMCs from blood, collected 12 days after vaccination. This clonotype was sampled from a man in his fifties who received an inactivated influenza vaccine. Donor details come from another sample of the same person, matched by shared clones. Here is the DNA: TGTGCCAGCAGTGTACTGGGGACGACGGGAGAGACCCAGTACTTC. Translated, this is CASSVLGTTGETQYF.